Sequencing of this T cell receptor (beta chain) was carried out in a study of T cells in Graves' hyperthyroidism and ophthalmopathy. Every diagnosis used clinical symptoms, serum thyroxine and TRAb, thyroid ultrasound and orbital computed tomography. Amplification yielded TCR beta CDR3 regions, with RNA transcripts as the source. Using the HTBI primer set, a first-round RT-PCR was run on the TCR CDR3. TCRdb reprocessed the multiplex PCR reads with MiXCR, giving one entry per CDR3 protein. The sample includes 300,000 to 450,000 distinct CDR3 sequences, 15% to 20% seen only once; the top ten take over 35%. Sequencing used blood. This clonotype was obtained from a man aged 18 to 29 with Graves' ophthalmopathy.

The CDR3 here is CASAGGAGELFF. As DNA, the CDR3 is TGTGCCAGCGCAGGGGGCGCCGGGGAGCTGTTTTTT. The chain links TRBV5-4 to TRBJ2-2, with 8 bases that match TRBD1. J was trimmed by 6 bases and V by 7 bases; bases with no gene match: 2. Germline CDR1 SGHNT, CDR2 YYREEE (reference sequence). CDR3 size: 12 residues.